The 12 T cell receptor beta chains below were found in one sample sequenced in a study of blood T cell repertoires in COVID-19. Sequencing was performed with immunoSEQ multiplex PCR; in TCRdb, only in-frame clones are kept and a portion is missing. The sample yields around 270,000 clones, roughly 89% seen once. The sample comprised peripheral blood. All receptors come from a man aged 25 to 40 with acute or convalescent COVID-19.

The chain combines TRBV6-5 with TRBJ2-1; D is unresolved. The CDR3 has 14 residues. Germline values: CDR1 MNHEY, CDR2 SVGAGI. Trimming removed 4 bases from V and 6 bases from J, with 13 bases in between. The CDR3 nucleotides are TGTGCCAGCAGTTTACGGATGGGCACCAATGAGCAGTTCTTC. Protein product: CASSLRMGTNEQFF.

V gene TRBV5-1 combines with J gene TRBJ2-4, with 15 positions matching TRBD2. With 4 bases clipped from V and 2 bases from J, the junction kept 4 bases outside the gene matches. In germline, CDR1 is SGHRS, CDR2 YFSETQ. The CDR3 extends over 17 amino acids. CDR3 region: CASSAGLAGGPKNIQYF. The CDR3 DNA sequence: TGCGCCAGCAGCGCAGGACTAGCGGGGGGGCCCAAAAACATTCAGTACTTC.

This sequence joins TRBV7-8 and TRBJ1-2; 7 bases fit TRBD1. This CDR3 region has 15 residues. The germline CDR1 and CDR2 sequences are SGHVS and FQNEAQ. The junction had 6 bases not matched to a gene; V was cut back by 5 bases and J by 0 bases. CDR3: CASSNRDRANYGYTF. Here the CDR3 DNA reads TGTGCCAGCAGCAACAGGGACAGAGCTAACTATGGCTACACCTTC.

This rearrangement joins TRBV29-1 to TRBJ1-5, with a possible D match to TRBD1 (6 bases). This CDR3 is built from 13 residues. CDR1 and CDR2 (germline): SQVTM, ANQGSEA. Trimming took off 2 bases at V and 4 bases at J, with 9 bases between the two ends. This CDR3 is CSVELDRNQPQHF. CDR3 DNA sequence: TGCAGCGTTGAATTGGACAGAAATCAGCCCCAGCATTTT.

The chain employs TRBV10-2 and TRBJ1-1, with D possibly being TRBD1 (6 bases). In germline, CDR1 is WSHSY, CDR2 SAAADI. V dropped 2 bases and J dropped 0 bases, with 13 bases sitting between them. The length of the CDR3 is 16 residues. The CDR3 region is CASSERTVIMNTEAFF. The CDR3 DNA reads TGCGCCAGCAGTGAGAGGACAGTGATAATGAACACTGAAGCTTTCTTT.

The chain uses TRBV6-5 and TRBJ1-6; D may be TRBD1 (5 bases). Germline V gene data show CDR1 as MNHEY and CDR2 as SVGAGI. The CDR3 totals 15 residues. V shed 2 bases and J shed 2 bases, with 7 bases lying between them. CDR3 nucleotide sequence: TGTGCCAGCAGTTACAGGGGCCCCTATAATTCACCCCTCCACTTT. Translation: CASSYRGPYNSPLHF.

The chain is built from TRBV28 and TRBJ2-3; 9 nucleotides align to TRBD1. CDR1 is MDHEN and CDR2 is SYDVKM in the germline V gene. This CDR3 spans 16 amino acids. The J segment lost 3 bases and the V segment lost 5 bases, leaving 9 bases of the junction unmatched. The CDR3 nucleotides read TGTGCCAGCAGTCCTTCCGGGACAGGGCGGACAGATACGCAGTATTTT. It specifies CASSPSGTGRTDTQYF.

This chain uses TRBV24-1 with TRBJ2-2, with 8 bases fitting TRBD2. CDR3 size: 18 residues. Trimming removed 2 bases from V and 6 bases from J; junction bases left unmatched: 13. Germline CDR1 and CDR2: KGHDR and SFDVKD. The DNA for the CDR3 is TGTGCCACCAGTGATTCGGGGGGGAGGCAGGGTCGAGCCGGGGAGCTGTTTTTT. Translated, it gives CATSDSGGRQGRAGELFF.

CDR3 nucleotides: TGTGCCAGCAGCTTTGAATCGGGACAGCCCTACGAGCAGTACTTC. Encoded protein: CASSFESGQPYEQYF. The chain carries TRBV7-3 and TRBJ2-7; 7 bases are shared with TRBD1. The length of the CDR3 is 15 residues. From germline, CDR1 is SGHTA and CDR2 FQGTGA. The V gene end was trimmed by 3 bases and the J gene end by 2 bases; junction bases not matched to a gene: 7. Combining the CDR3 with reference TRBV7-3 and TRBJ2-7 gives the whole variable domain GAGVSQTPSNKVTEKGKYVELRCDPISGHTALYWYRQSLGQGPEFLIYFQGTGAADDSGLPNDRFFAVRPEGSVSTLKIQRTERGDSAVYLCASSFESGQPYEQYFGPGTRLTVT.

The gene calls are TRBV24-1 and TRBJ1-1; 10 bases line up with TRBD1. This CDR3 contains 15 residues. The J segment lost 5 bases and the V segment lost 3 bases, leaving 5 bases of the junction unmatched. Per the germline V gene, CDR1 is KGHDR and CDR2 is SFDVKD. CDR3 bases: TGTGCCACCAGTGATCCCCGGACAGGGGGGACTGAAGCTTTCTTT. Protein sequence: CATSDPRTGGTEAFF.

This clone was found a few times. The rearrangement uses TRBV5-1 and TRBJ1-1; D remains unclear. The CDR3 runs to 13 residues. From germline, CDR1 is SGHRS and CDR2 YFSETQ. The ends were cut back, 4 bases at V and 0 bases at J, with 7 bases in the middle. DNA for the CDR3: TGCGCCAGCAGCGGGCCGATGAACACTGAAGCTTTCTTT. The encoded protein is CASSGPMNTEAFF. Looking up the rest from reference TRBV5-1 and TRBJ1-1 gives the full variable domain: KAGVTQTPRYLIKTRGQQVTLSCSPISGHRSVSWYQQTPGQGLQFLFEYFSETQRNKGNFPGRFSGRQFSNSRSEMNVSTLELGDSALYLCASSGPMNTEAFFGQGTRLTVV.

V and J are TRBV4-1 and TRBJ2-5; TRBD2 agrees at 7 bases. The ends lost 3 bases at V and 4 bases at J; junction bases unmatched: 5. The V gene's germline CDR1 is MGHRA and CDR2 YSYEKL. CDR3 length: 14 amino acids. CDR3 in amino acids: CASSHAGRGETQYF. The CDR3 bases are TGCGCCAGCAGCCATGCGGGGAGGGGAGAGACCCAGTACTTC.